This TCR beta chain was sequenced during a study of blood T cell repertoires in COVID-19. About the research overall: Donors in the United States, Italy and Spain gave samples during acute or convalescent COVID-19. PBMCs, B-cell-depleted T cells, or T cells were the source of the cDNA or gDNA that made up the material.

From germline, CDR1 is SQVTM and CDR2 ANQGSEA. Trimming shortened V by 4 bases and J by 5 bases, and 11 bases separated the two germline ends. The CDR3 is 12 amino acids. Original handling: Amplification from reference gene primers served as the basis for estimated nucleated cell counts. Profiling relied on immunoSEQ multiplex PCR, and the TCRdb table lists in-frame clones only, not all of them. V, J and clone size are those of that table, while D and trimming were read from the DNA. The sample includes some 240,000 clones, around four fifths of them seen just once. The chain links TRBV29-1 to TRBJ2-5; TRBD2 is a possible D gene (5 bases). The material sequenced was peripheral blood. The receptor's source is a woman aged 55-70 years with active or convalescent COVID-19. Written as DNA, the CDR3 is TGCAGCGTTGGCGTAGCGTTGGAGACCCAGTACTTC. Translated, it gives CSVGVALETQYF.